These 5 T cell receptor beta chains were all obtained from the same sample, sequenced in a study of CD8 T cells in Susac syndrome. Random hexamers primed reverse transcription of roughly 0.5 to 1 ug RNA. Using its own MiXCR run on the immunoSEQ multiplex PCR reads, TCRdb lists one record per CDR3 protein. The sample comprises about 50,000 distinct CDR3 sequences, 93% of which are singletons, and 0.4% to 0.55% rests with the top ten. The sequencing sample was made of CD8+ T cells from PBMCs. All receptors come from a human donor with multiple sclerosis.

The V and J genes are TRBV27 and TRBJ2-1, with TRBD2 matching 8 bases. Germline CDR1 reads MNHEY; CDR2 reads SMNVEV (reference sequence). The ends lost 7 bases at V and 8 bases at J; junction bases unmatched: 13. This CDR3 has 15 residues. The CDR3: CASTLLGGGPHEQFF. CDR3 DNA: TGTGCCAGCACTCTCCTGGGCGGGGGGCCCCATGAGCAGTTCTTC.

The chain carries TRBV27 and TRBJ1-1; 7 nucleotides match TRBD1. This CDR3 spans 15 amino acids. After removal of 4 bases from V and 0 bases from J, the junction contained 5 bases not matched to a gene. From germline, CDR1 is MNHEY and CDR2 SMNVEV (reference sequence). CDR3: CASSSTTGVNTEAFF. CDR3 bases: TGTGCCAGCAGTTCAACTACAGGGGTGAACACTGAAGCTTTCTTT.

This clonotype was observed a few times. The chain is built from TRBV7-9 and TRBJ2-7; TRBD1 is a possible D gene (6 bases). The CDR3 totals 15 residues. Germline V gives CDR1 SEHNR, CDR2 FQNEAQ (reference sequence). The ends were cut back, 3 bases at V and 4 bases at J, with 16 bases in the middle. The CDR3 here is CASSFEPGGRYEQYF. CDR3 sequence (DNA): TGTGCCAGCAGCTTCGAGCCTGGGGGCCGTTACGAGCAGTACTTC.

This chain connects TRBV13 to TRBJ1-2, with 9 bases aligning to TRBD1. The CDR3 has 14 amino acids. Germline V CDR1 and CDR2: PRHDT, FYEKMQ (reference sequence). The junction had 5 bases not matched to a gene; V was cut back by 4 bases and J by 5 bases. The CDR3 region is CASSSGTGNYGYTF. CDR3 coding DNA: TGTGCCAGCAGCTCGGGGACAGGGAATTATGGCTACACCTTC. Full variable domain (remainder filled in from reference TRBV13 and TRBJ1-2): AAGVIQSPRHLIKEKRETATLKCYPIPRHDTVYWYQQGPGQDPQFLISFYEKMQSDKGSIPDRFSAQQFSDYHSELNMSSLELGDSALYFCASSSGTGNYGYTFGSGTRLTVV.

The gene calls are TRBV7-2 and TRBJ1-6, with a weak D call TRBD1 (6 bases). Germline CDR1 SGHTA, CDR2 FQGNSA. The CDR3 is made up of 15 amino acids. With 3 bases removed from V and 7 bases from J, the gap between germline ends came to 13 bases. The CDR3 spells CASSFPGDWNSPLHF. The CDR3 DNA follows: TGTGCCAGCAGCTTCCCAGGGGATTGGAATTCACCCCTCCACTTT.